One and the same sample provided the 26 T cell receptor beta chains below, sequenced in a study of CD8+ T cells in alopecia areata. RNA, once extracted, was reverse transcribed into cDNA for use as the sequencing template. Profiling relied on immunoSEQ multiplex PCR, and the TCRdb table lists in-frame clones only, not all of them. The sample holds 200,000 to 250,000 clones; less than 80% are singletons and the top ten take approximately 1.2%. Material: CD4+ T cells sorted from blood, obtained at week 0. The receptors were gathered from a human donor with alopecia areata.

This rearrangement joins TRBV30 to TRBJ1-5, with D possibly matching TRBD1 (6 bases). The CDR3 has 13 residues. Germline assignment: CDR1 GTSNPN and CDR2 SVGIG (reference sequence). The ends were cut back, 3 bases at V and 3 bases at J, with 9 bases in the middle. The CDR3 is CAWSGQHNQPQHF. The CDR3, as DNA: TGTGCCTGGAGCGGACAGCACAATCAGCCCCAGCATTTT.

The count of this clone is one. The genes are TRBV30 and TRBJ2-7; maybe TRBD2 (5 bases). CDR1 and CDR2 (germline): GTSNPN, SVGIG (reference sequence). The CDR3 loop spans 13 amino acids. V was shortened by 2 bases and J by 6 bases, with 14 bases between the two germline ends. The CDR3 DNA follows: TGTGCCTGGAGTAGGTGGGAGTCGGGCGAGCAGTACTTC. Residues: CAWSRWESGEQYF. Supplemented by reference TRBV30 and TRBJ2-7, the full variable domain reads SQTIHQWPATLVQPVGSPLSLECTVEGTSNPNLYWYRQAAGRGLQLLFYSVGIGQISSEVPQNLSASRPQDRQFILSSKKLLLSDSGFYLCAWSRWESGEQYFGPGTRLTVT.

This clone was seen a handful of times. The chain links TRBV29-1 to TRBJ1-2; tentatively, D is TRBD1 (6 bases). The V and J ends lost 7 bases and 3 bases respectively, with 18 bases between them. The CDR3 is 14 residues long. Germline V CDR1 and CDR2: SQVTM, ANQGSEA. The CDR3 here is CSADRGASDYGYTF. The CDR3 coding sequence is TGCAGCGCAGATCGGGGGGCAAGTGACTATGGCTACACCTTC.

CDR3 loop: CASSHGEVSYNEQFF. CDR3 nucleotides: TGTGCCAGCAGCCACGGTGAGGTGTCCTACAATGAGCAGTTCTTC. This chain uses TRBV11-2 with TRBJ2-1, with D unresolved. Trimming cost V 5 bases and J 1 base, with 12 bases left between them. Germline loops: CDR1 SGHAT, CDR2 FQNNGV. The CDR3 covers 15 residues.

This chain uses TRBV5-1 with TRBJ2-3, with D perhaps matching TRBD1 (6 bases). CDR3 length: 13 residues. The V gene's germline CDR1 is SGHRS and CDR2 YFSETQ. With 4 bases removed from V and 4 bases from J, the gap between germline ends came to 10 bases. DNA of the CDR3: TGCGCCAGCAGCGCACAGGGCTCAGATACGCAGTATTTT. Residues: CASSAQGSDTQYF. The full variable domain, rest sourced from reference TRBV5-1 and TRBJ2-3, is KAGVTQTPRYLIKTRGQQVTLSCSPISGHRSVSWYQQTPGQGLQFLFEYFSETQRNKGNFPGRFSGRQFSNSRSEMNVSTLELGDSALYLCASSAQGSDTQYFGPGTRLTVL.

This sequence joins TRBV30 and TRBJ2-2; D is ambiguous. The CDR3 has 14 amino acids. V was clipped by 4 bases and J by 4 bases, with 13 bases between them. In germline, CDR1 is GTSNPN, CDR2 SVGIG (reference sequence). Here the CDR3 DNA reads TGTGCCTGGAATCCCGGGCCTACCACCGGGGAGCTGTTTTTT. Translating gives CAWNPGPTTGELFF. The complete variable domain, with remaining parts taken from reference TRBV30 and TRBJ2-2, reads SQTIHQWPATLVQPVGSPLSLECTVEGTSNPNLYWYRQAAGRGLQLLFYSVGIGQISSEVPQNLSASRPQDRQFILSSKKLLLSDSGFYLCAWNPGPTTGELFFGEGSRLTVL.

The chain combines TRBV30 with TRBJ2-2; TRBD1 might be the D (5 bases). The V and J ends lost 7 bases and 3 bases respectively, with 15 bases between them. CDR3 length equals 14 residues. Germline values: CDR1 GTSNPN, CDR2 SVGIG (reference sequence). In nucleotides, the CDR3 is TGTGCCTCTACAGGCCCGCCTTACACCGGGGAGCTGTTTTTT. Protein product: CASTGPPYTGELFF.

The rearrangement joins TRBV7-9 to TRBJ2-3; 8 bases match TRBD2. The CDR3 is 17 amino acids. CDR1 and CDR2 from the germline V gene are SEHNR and FQNEAQ (reference sequence). V was pared by 6 bases and J by 1 base, with 12 bases of the junction left unmatched. The DNA for the CDR3 is TGTGCCAGCAGTTCCGCTAGGCCGGGACTAGGCACAGATACGCAGTATTTT. This gives the protein CASSSARPGLGTDTQYF.

About this clone: The sample holds other DNA sequences that translate to the same CDR3. The rearrangement links TRBV30 to TRBJ1-1; D may be TRBD1 (5 bases). This CDR3 is built from 13 residues. V shed 2 bases and J shed 2 bases, with 9 bases lying between them. CDR1 and CDR2 (germline): GTSNPN, SVGIG (reference sequence). The CDR3 DNA is TGTGCCTGGAGTCCGGGACTCAACACTGAAGCTTTCTTT. Amino acids: CAWSPGLNTEAFF.

The genes are TRBV9 and TRBJ2-2; D may be TRBD1 (5 bases). The CDR3 runs 16 residues. Trimming stripped 4 bases from V and 1 base from J, with 14 bases between. Germline values: CDR1 SGDLS, CDR2 YYNGEE. This CDR3 is CASSPVGRMNTGELFF. Here the CDR3 DNA reads TGTGCCAGCAGCCCGGTGGGGCGGATGAACACCGGGGAGCTGTTTTTT.

The chain links TRBV5-4 to TRBJ2-3; D gene uncertain. The germline V gene has CDR1 SGHNT and CDR2 YYREEE (reference sequence). Trimming removed 5 bases from V and 2 bases from J, with 12 bases in between. The CDR3 loop spans 14 amino acids. The CDR3 nucleotides read TGTGCCAGCAGACCGGAAGTCCTCACAGATACGCAGTATTTT. The encoded protein is CASRPEVLTDTQYF.

Written as DNA, the CDR3 is TGTGCCAGCAGCTTAGGGGGGGTGTCCAACGAGCAGTACTTC. Its protein is CASSLGGVSNEQYF. J is TRBJ2-7 and V is TRBV11-3, with TRBD2 as a possible D gene (6 bases). Trimming left V 1 base short and J 5 bases short, with 12 bases between. Germline CDR1 and CDR2: SGHNT and YENEEA. The CDR3 spans 14 residues.

V is TRBV7-9 and J is TRBJ1-2; possible D gene TRBD1, 5 bases. The CDR3 is 14 amino acids. The V and J ends lost 5 bases and 4 bases respectively, with 14 bases between them. Looked up from germline, CDR1 is SEHNR and CDR2 is FQNEAQ (reference sequence). The chain's CDR3 is CASSPTDTIYGYTF. CDR3 nucleotides: TGTGCCAGCAGCCCCACGGACACCATCTATGGCTACACCTTC.

The rearrangement joins TRBV7-9 to TRBJ1-2, with 8 nucleotides matching TRBD1. Trimming at V came to 7 bases and at J to 6 bases, leaving 10 bases not matched to a gene. Germline V gene lookup returns CDR1 SEHNR and CDR2 FQNEAQ (reference sequence). This CDR3 contains 14 residues. The CDR3 bases are TGTGCCAGCACCCCTCCAGGGGGCGCCCATGGCTACACCTTC. Protein sequence: CASTPPGGAHGYTF.

The chain couples TRBV6-5 to TRBJ2-7, with D perhaps matching TRBD1 (6 bases). V was cut by 3 bases and J by 4 bases, with 13 bases left in between. This CDR3 spans 14 amino acids. Germline-derived CDR1 and CDR2 are MNHEY and SVGAGI. CDR3 region: CASSYTGRTYEQYF. The CDR3 DNA sequence: TGTGCCAGCAGTTATACAGGGAGAACGTACGAGCAGTACTTC.

The chain combines TRBV19 with TRBJ2-7, with 9 bases matching TRBD1. This CDR3 region has 15 residues. Germline lookup yields CDR1 LNHDA and CDR2 SQIVND (reference sequence). Trimming took 0 bases from V and 3 from J; bases not matched to a gene: 3. The CDR3 loop is CASSIEGTGFYEQYF. CDR3 bases: TGTGCCAGTAGTATAGAGGGGACAGGGTTCTACGAGCAGTACTTC.

The chain uses TRBV11-2 and TRBJ1-2; D is possibly TRBD1 (6 bases). The germline V and J ends were trimmed by 5 bases and 8 bases, with 18 bases remaining between them. In germline, CDR1 is SGHAT, CDR2 FQNNGV. The CDR3 is 14 amino acids. CDR3 in amino acids: CASSRGGALGGYTF. The CDR3 region has the DNA TGTGCCAGCAGCCGTGGGGGGGCATTAGGAGGCTACACCTTC.

This clone appeared a single time. CDR3 nucleotides: TGCGCCAGCAGCTTGAGTTCCGGAGGGACTGAAGCTTTCTTT. Encoded protein: CASSLSSGGTEAFF. The chain carries TRBV5-1 and TRBJ1-1; no reliable D call. Germline V lookup: CDR1 SGHRS, CDR2 YFSETQ. Trimming removed 1 base at V and 5 bases at J, with 12 bases between. The CDR3 is 14 residues long.

This clone appeared once. J is TRBJ2-6 and V is TRBV11-2; unclear D gene. Germline CDR1 is SGHAT and CDR2 is FQNNGV. CDR3 size: 15 residues. V lost 1 base to trimming and J lost 0 bases, with 4 bases between them. CDR3 DNA: TGTGCCAGCAGCTTAGGGTTCTCTGGGGCCAACGTCCTGACTTTC. Translating it yields CASSLGFSGANVLTF.

This chain links TRBV7-2 with TRBJ1-2, with D perhaps matching TRBD1 (5 bases). CDR3 length equals 14 residues. CDR1 SGHTA and CDR2 FQGNSA come from the germline V gene. Trimming took 1 base from V and 3 from J, leaving 9 bases between them. The CDR3 coding sequence is TGTGCCAGCAGCTTAGGGGACCGCTACTATGGCTACACCTTC. It codes for CASSLGDRYYGYTF.

This sequence joins TRBV30 and TRBJ1-3, with unresolved D. Germline CDR1 GTSNPN, CDR2 SVGIG (reference sequence). Trimming pared 2 bases from V and 3 bases from J, leaving 8 bases between. This CDR3 contains 13 residues. CDR3 residues: CAWSTRGGNTIYF. CDR3 bases: TGTGCCTGGAGTACGCGGGGTGGAAACACCATATATTTT.

V and J are TRBV15 and TRBJ2-7, with a possible D match to TRBD1 (6 bases). With 5 bases removed from V and 0 bases from J, the gap between germline ends came to 14 bases. The CDR3 runs to 15 residues. Germline lookup yields CDR1 LNHNV and CDR2 YYDKDF (reference sequence). CDR3 protein: CATSVETGASYEQYF. Written as DNA, the CDR3 is TGTGCCACCAGCGTCGAGACAGGCGCCTCCTACGAGCAGTACTTC.

The chain couples TRBV29-1 to TRBJ1-5; D gene uncertain. Germline values: CDR1 SQVTM, CDR2 ANQGSEA. This CDR3 spans 13 amino acids. Trimming cost V 4 bases and J 6 bases, with 13 bases left between them. As DNA, the CDR3 is TGCAGCGTTGCTCCAGGTATAAGTCAGCCCCAGCATTTT. It translates to CSVAPGISQPQHF. The full variable domain, its missing parts supplied by reference TRBV29-1 and TRBJ1-5, is SAVISQKPSRDICQRGTSLTIQCQVDSQVTMMFWYRQQPGQSLTLIATANQGSEATYESGFVIDKFPISRPNLTFSTLTVSNMSPEDSSIYLCSVAPGISQPQHFGDGTRLSIL.

The rearrangement joins TRBV29-1 to TRBJ2-3, with TRBD2 as a possible D gene (6 bases). From germline, CDR1 is SQVTM and CDR2 ANQGSEA. This CDR3 comprises 13 residues. V shed 7 bases and J shed 0 bases, with 11 bases lying between them. The CDR3: CSAGAGSTDTQYF. CDR3 coding DNA: TGCAGCGCCGGGGCGGGAAGCACAGATACGCAGTATTTT.

With respect to this clone: Within the sample, other DNA sequences also encode this same CDR3. The rearrangement links TRBV30 to TRBJ1-5; 8 bases fit TRBD1. The germline V gene has CDR1 GTSNPN and CDR2 SVGIG (reference sequence). The J segment lost 6 bases and the V segment lost 5 bases, leaving 3 bases of the junction unmatched. The CDR3 has 12 amino acids. The CDR3 is CAWDRGSQPQHF. DNA of the CDR3: TGTGCCTGGGACAGGGGTAGTCAGCCCCAGCATTTT.

The rearrangement links TRBV7-6 to TRBJ1-1, with a tentative D call TRBD1 (5 bases). CDR3 size: 15 residues. Deletions cut 1 base from V and 1 base from J, with 10 bases between. Germline V lookup: CDR1 SGHVS, CDR2 FNYEAQ. The CDR3 spells CASSLGGRGNTEAFF. The CDR3 DNA is TGTGCCAGCAGCTTAGGGGGACGGGGGAACACTGAAGCTTTCTTT.